A single sample gave rise to the 8 T cell receptor beta chains below, sequenced in a study of early stage breast cancer tumors. Here immunoSEQ multiplex PCR was the method, and the copy in TCRdb shows in-frame clones only, minus some. The sample shows 35,000 to 45,000 clones, around 68% of them seen only once. The source material was blood. These receptor sequences come from a person in their sixties or seventies with breast cancer.

This clone was recorded only once. This sequence joins TRBV7-8 and TRBJ1-2; 7 positions match TRBD1. V shed 4 bases, J shed 5 bases, and the junction held 7 bases outside the gene matches. CDR1 and CDR2 from the germline V gene are SGHVS and FQNEAQ. This CDR3 is built from 14 residues. The CDR3: CASSSKTGLYGYTF. The CDR3 DNA is TGTGCCAGCAGCTCCAAGACAGGGCTATATGGCTACACCTTC.

The chain links TRBV5-1 to TRBJ1-6; the D gene is possibly TRBD1 (5 bases). This CDR3 comprises 15 residues. V was clipped by 2 bases and J by 8 bases, with 14 bases between them. Germline V gene lookup returns CDR1 SGHRS and CDR2 YFSETQ. CDR3 protein: CASSLGPGIDSPLHF. For the CDR3, the DNA is TGCGCCAGCAGCTTAGGCCCAGGGATCGATTCACCCCTCCACTTT.

This clone was observed once. V and J are TRBV2 and TRBJ2-2; D uncertain. The V and J ends lost 4 bases and 1 base respectively, with 4 bases between them. Germline V gene sequence: CDR1 SNHLY, CDR2 FYNNEI. The CDR3 consists of 13 residues. Here the CDR3 DNA reads TGTGCCAGCAGTGCTATGAACACCGGGGAGCTGTTTTTT. Protein: CASSAMNTGELFF.

This clone was counted between two and nine times. The genes are TRBV9 and TRBJ1-2; possibly TRBD1 for D (5 bases). Germline loops: CDR1 SGDLS, CDR2 YYNGEE. Trimming left V 0 bases short and J 5 bases short, with 14 bases between. This CDR3 has 15 residues. In nucleotides, the CDR3 is TGTGCCAGCAGCGTAGGCCCCAGAGACAGTTATGGCTACACCTTC. Translating gives CASSVGPRDSYGYTF. Filled out from reference TRBV9 and TRBJ1-2, the complete variable domain reads DSGVTQTPKHLITATGQRVTLRCSPRSGDLSVYWYQQSLDQGLQFLIQYYNGEERAKGNILERFSAQQFPDLHSELNLSSLELGDSALYFCASSVGPRDSYGYTFGSGTRLTVV.

V and J are TRBV5-1 and TRBJ2-2; D is unclear. CDR3 size: 14 residues. Per the germline V gene, CDR1 is SGHRS and CDR2 is YFSETQ. Trimming took off 0 bases at V and 6 bases at J, with 9 bases between the two ends. The CDR3 protein is CASSLAGSSGELFF. Here the CDR3 DNA reads TGCGCCAGCAGCTTGGCCGGGTCGTCCGGGGAGCTGTTTTTT.

By sample share, this clone is medium-sized. This chain uses TRBV2 with TRBJ2-7; perhaps TRBD2 as D (7 bases). The CDR3 is 14 residues long. Germline V gives CDR1 SNHLY, CDR2 FYNNEI. Here the CDR3 DNA reads TGTGGAGGGGGAGGGGGTACGAGCTCCTACGAGCAGTACTTC. Its translation: CGGGGGTSSYEQYF.

The gene calls are TRBV19 and TRBJ2-1, with 7 bases aligning to TRBD1. From germline, CDR1 is LNHDA and CDR2 SQIVND (reference sequence). CDR3 size: 15 residues. The junction had 6 bases not matched to a gene; V was cut back by 5 bases and J by 2 bases. The CDR3 bases are TGTGCCAGTAGTTCACAGGGGTTTGCCTACAATGAGCAGTTCTTC. Translation: CASSSQGFAYNEQFF.

This clone was counted only a few times. The chain is built from TRBV6-5 and TRBJ2-7; the D gene could be TRBD1 or TRBD2 (5 bases each). The CDR3 spans 12 residues. The V end lost 5 bases, the J end lost 6 bases, and 11 bases lay between the germline ends. The germline V gene encodes CDR1 MNHEY and CDR2 SVGAGI. The CDR3 DNA reads TGTGCCAGCAGTAGGGGAGTAGGCGAGCAGTACTTC. This gives the protein CASSRGVGEQYF.